One and the same sample provided the 2 T cell receptor beta chains below, sequenced in a study of identifying expanded T cells in peripheral blood. Method: immunoSEQ multiplex PCR; TCRdb's copy keeps in-frame clones and lacks some. The sample carries approximately 85,000 clones, around 90% recorded once. The sequencing sample was made of blood. The receptors come from a person aged 18 to 69 in good health.

The chain carries TRBV9 and TRBJ1-4, with a tentative D call TRBD1 (5 bases). Germline lookup yields CDR1 SGDLS and CDR2 YYNGEE. V was cut by 0 bases and J by 5 bases, with 11 bases left in between. This CDR3 contains 15 residues. The CDR3 DNA follows: TGTGCCAGCAGCGTAGTTACCGGGGGGAATGAAAAACTGTTTTTT. It yields the protein CASSVVTGGNEKLFF. Full variable domain (outside the CDR3, taken from reference TRBV9 and TRBJ1-4): DSGVTQTPKHLITATGQRVTLRCSPRSGDLSVYWYQQSLDQGLQFLIQYYNGEERAKGNILERFSAQQFPDLHSELNLSSLELGDSALYFCASSVVTGGNEKLFFGSGTQLSVL.

This clone was counted once. This chain uses TRBV10-3 with TRBJ1-3; the D gene is possibly TRBD1 (5 bases). The CDR3 is 15 residues long. V was trimmed by 5 bases and J by 0 bases, leaving 11 bases between them. The germline V gene has CDR1 ENHRY and CDR2 SYGVKD. For the CDR3, the DNA is TGTGCCATCAGTATTTCAAGGGGCTCTGGAAACACCATATATTTT. This encodes CAISISRGSGNTIYF.